Listed here is a single TCR beta chain. Clones were sequenced by immunoSEQ multiplex PCR, and TCRdb holds only the in-frame ones, with some missing. Among hundreds of thousands of clones listed, roughly 90% were seen once. This CDR3 is built from 15 residues. Trimming removed 2 bases from V and 3 bases from J; junction bases left unmatched: 7. Per the germline V gene, CDR1 is GTSNPN and CDR2 is SVGIG (reference sequence). The sample is drawn from a study of blood T cell repertoires in COVID-19. Membership in each cohort depended on participant-reported clinical history. Recovered status in Cohort 3 required two negative PCRs, clearance, or symptom resolution.

Source material: PBMCs or T cells enriched from blood (not recorded which). The chain couples TRBV30 to TRBJ1-5; 7 bases match TRBD1. The receptor comes from a woman aged 18-29 years who had recovered from COVID-19. In DNA, the CDR3 is TGTGCCTGGAGTCACGCAGGGGGTGACAATCAGCCCCAGCATTTT. Translating gives CAWSHAGGDNQPQHF.